Reported below is one TCR beta chain. Its matching antigen is unknown. Time point defined: newly diagnosed GD, antithyroid drugs for less than 3 months. Preparation of the TCR library used RNA extracted from PBMCs. Each of the patients was recruited from an endocrinology department situated in Xi'an, China. V was trimmed by 4 bases and J by 0 bases, leaving 16 bases between them. The germline CDR1 and CDR2 sequences are MGHRA and YSYEKL. CDR3 length equals 16 residues. The TCR beta library used iRepertoire HTBI primers with Arm-PCR amplification of CDR3. Via MiXCR, TCRdb re-called the multiplex PCR reads, giving one row per CDR3 protein. In the table there are about 220,000 distinct CDR3 sequences, approximately 16% of which are singletons. The data belong to a study of regulatory T cells in long-lasting Graves disease. Study in general: The antithyroid drugs taken by newly diagnosed Graves' patients had been used for under 3 months.

Overall study results and limits: Among samples with persistent disease, TRBV28, TRBJ1-2 and TRBJ2-5 were favored. Those with persistent disease had in common more public clonotypes (around 2,500) than new patients (approximately 920).

The receptor's source is a female donor with Graves disease. The chain links TRBV4-1 to TRBJ2-7; the D gene is possibly TRBD2 (6 bases). Sequenced here: peripheral blood mononuclear cells (PBMCs), sampled at new diagnosis, from a patient treated with antithyroid drugs. CDR3 sequence: CASSPRSRGNSYEQYF. CDR3 nucleotide sequence: TGCGCCAGCAGCCCCAGGTCCCGGGGGAACTCCTACGAGCAGTACTTC.